These 24 T cell receptor beta chains came from one sample sequenced in a study of T-cell reconstitution after alpha-beta-depleted transplantation in children. Unique molecular identifiers were built into the TCRbeta library. TCRdb analysed the PCR reads with MiXCR anew, one entry per CDR3 protein. This table has just over 200,000 distinct CDR3 sequences, around 7.7% appearing once. The specimen was PBMCs, mostly from graft donor cells, collected 360 days after TCRalphabeta/CD19-depleted stem cell transplant. Receptor source: a male patient aged 2-10 years who had a stem cell transplant for acute myeloid leukemia, so the T cells may come from the graft donor.

The chain uses TRBV10-1 and TRBJ1-1, with a possible D match to TRBD1 (6 bases). The CDR3 extends over 20 amino acids. Per the germline V gene, CDR1 is WNHNN and CDR2 is SYGVQD (reference sequence). Trimming shortened V by 0 bases and J by 3 bases, and 26 bases separated the two germline ends. As DNA, the CDR3 is TGCGCCAGCAGTGAGTCATGGTGGTGGGGGGCGTCGGAGAAGGACACTGAAGCTTTCTTT. This encodes CASSESWWWGASEKDTEAFF.

This chain connects TRBV12-3 or TRBV12-4 to TRBJ2-1; TRBD2 agrees at 11 bases. CDR3 size: 17 residues. V lost 7 bases and J lost 10; bases outside the gene matches: 18. The CDR3 sequence is CASIPWVLAGGIIEQFF. Here the CDR3 DNA reads TGTGCCAGCATCCCCTGGGTCCTAGCGGGAGGAATAATCGAGCAGTTCTTC.

The chain combines TRBV20-1 with TRBJ2-3, with D possibly being TRBD1 (5 bases). Per the germline V gene, CDR1 is DFQATT and CDR2 is SNEGSKA (reference sequence). V gave up 4 bases and J gave up 2 bases, with 16 bases separating them. The CDR3 runs to 15 residues. Written as DNA, the CDR3 is TGCAGTGCTACCCGCAGGGCAGTCGTCACAGATACGCAGTATTTT. Residues: CSATRRAVVTDTQYF.

In this sample, this clonotype turned up many times. The V gene is TRBV24-1, the J gene TRBJ2-7; 9 nucleotides line up with TRBD2. CDR1 is KGHDR, CDR2 SFDVKD, per germline. This CDR3 is 15 amino acids long. Trimming cost V 3 bases and J 3 bases; bases outside gene matches: 5. The CDR3 DNA sequence: TGTGCCACCAGTGATAAGCGGGGGGACCGCTACGAGCAGTACGTC. It encodes CATSDKRGDRYEQYV.

This clonotype was detected a few times. The chain recombines TRBV24-1 with TRBJ1-2; D is perhaps TRBD1 (5 bases). The CDR3 sequence is 12 residues long. V gave up 10 bases and J gave up 4 bases, with 12 bases separating them. In germline, CDR1 is KGHDR, CDR2 SFDVKD. CDR3 protein: CATEGPVYGYTF. The CDR3 DNA reads TGTGCCACAGAGGGGCCGGTCTATGGCTACACCTTC.

This clonotype has at least ten counts. The rearrangement joins TRBV6-5 to TRBJ2-7, with unresolved D. The germline gives CDR1 MNHEY, CDR2 SVGAGI. V was trimmed by 0 bases and J by 1 base, leaving 4 bases between them. The CDR3 runs 13 residues. The CDR3 here is CASSYSSSYEQYF. DNA of the CDR3: TGTGCCAGCAGTTACTCGAGTTCCTACGAGCAGTACTTC.

This clonotype was observed many times. The chain employs TRBV11-2 and TRBJ1-1, with D perhaps TRBD1 (5 bases). The CDR3 is 16 residues long. The V end was cut by 0 bases, the J end by 5 bases, with 16 bases between. In germline, CDR1 is SGHAT, CDR2 FQNNGV. The CDR3 here is CASSLDRLRVGTEAFF. As DNA, the CDR3 is TGTGCCAGCAGCTTAGATAGGCTCAGGGTAGGGACTGAAGCTTTCTTT.

V is TRBV5-5 and J is TRBJ2-7; D gene ambiguous. The CDR3 runs 13 residues. Germline V gene data show CDR1 as SGHKS and CDR2 as YYEKEE (reference sequence). V lost 2 bases to trimming and J lost 3 bases, with 9 bases between them. The CDR3 protein is CASSLNGFYEQYV. In DNA form, the CDR3 reads TGTGCCAGCAGCTTAAACGGGTTCTACGAGCAGTACGTC.

This sequence joins TRBV5-1 and TRBJ2-7; D is ambiguous. Germline lookup yields CDR1 SGHRS and CDR2 YFSETQ. With 3 bases removed from V and 1 base from J, the gap between germline ends came to 11 bases. This CDR3 has 14 amino acids. The CDR3: CASSSDWISYEQYF. CDR3 bases: TGCGCCAGCAGCTCCGACTGGATTTCCTACGAGCAGTACTTC. Filled out from reference TRBV5-1 and TRBJ2-7, the complete variable domain reads KAGVTQTPRYLIKTRGQQVTLSCSPISGHRSVSWYQQTPGQGLQFLFEYFSETQRNKGNFPGRFSGRQFSNSRSEMNVSTLELGDSALYLCASSSDWISYEQYFGPGTRLTVT.

J is TRBJ1-4 and V is TRBV5-1, with D maybe TRBD1 (5 bases). The CDR3 has 18 amino acids. From germline, CDR1 is SGHRS and CDR2 YFSETQ. V dropped 5 bases and J dropped 9 bases, with 29 bases sitting between them. The CDR3 sequence: CASRPSGTIGFTPQKLFF. The CDR3 DNA follows: TGCGCCAGCAGGCCCTCCGGGACGATCGGCTTCACGCCCCAAAAACTGTTTTTT. Combining the CDR3 with reference TRBV5-1 and TRBJ1-4 gives the whole variable domain KAGVTQTPRYLIKTRGQQVTLSCSPISGHRSVSWYQQTPGQGLQFLFEYFSETQRNKGNFPGRFSGRQFSNSRSEMNVSTLELGDSALYLCASRPSGTIGFTPQKLFFGSGTQLSVL.

This clonotype was detected ten times or more. V and J are TRBV10-1 and TRBJ2-2; TRBD1 matches 7 bases. The CDR3 covers 15 residues. J gave up 6 bases and V 0 bases, and 4 bases lay outside the gene matches. Germline loops: CDR1 WNHNN, CDR2 SYGVQD (reference sequence). CDR3 region: CASSESGGAAGELFF. DNA for the CDR3: TGCGCCAGCAGTGAGTCAGGGGGCGCGGCCGGGGAGCTGTTTTTT.

The table lists this clonotype with a few counts. This rearrangement joins TRBV20-1 to TRBJ1-1, with 7 bases matching TRBD1. The germline gives CDR1 DFQATT, CDR2 SNEGSKA (reference sequence). The trim removed 6 bases at V and 4 bases at J, leaving 8 bases unmatched. This CDR3 spans 13 amino acids. The CDR3 sequence: CSAYRQGSTEAFF. CDR3 sequence (DNA): TGCAGTGCATACCGACAGGGATCCACTGAAGCTTTCTTT.

This clonotype was detected a few times. The chain couples TRBV10-3 to TRBJ1-2, with 8 bases that match TRBD1. The CDR3 extends over 16 amino acids. With V trimmed by 3 bases and J by 2 bases, 8 bases remained unmatched. Per germline, CDR1 ENHRY and CDR2 SYGVKD. CDR3 loop: CAISDPGQGVNYGYTF. The CDR3 DNA follows: TGTGCCATCAGTGACCCCGGACAGGGAGTGAACTATGGCTACACCTTC.

The chain employs TRBV28 and TRBJ2-5; D is unresolved. Looked up from germline, CDR1 is MDHEN and CDR2 is SYDVKM. Trimming cost V 7 bases and J 4 bases, with 19 bases left between them. The CDR3 is 15 residues long. The DNA for the CDR3 is TGTGCCAGCACCCGGTCCTCCAAGGCCCGAGAGACCCAGTACTTC. The encoded protein is CASTRSSKARETQYF.

This clonotype was seen more than once but under ten times. The J gene is TRBJ1-2, the V gene TRBV29-1; D gene ambiguous. Germline assignment: CDR1 SQVTM and CDR2 ANQGSEA. This CDR3 contains 12 residues. V was trimmed by 4 bases and J by 0 bases, leaving 6 bases between them. The chain's CDR3 is CSVARPNYGYTF. The DNA of the CDR3 is TGCAGCGTTGCTAGGCCTAACTATGGCTACACCTTC.

This clonotype was seen only a few times. This chain joins TRBV4-2 and TRBJ2-1, with 10 bases aligning to TRBD2. J was trimmed by 3 bases and V by 7 bases; bases with no gene match: 6. This CDR3 is 15 amino acids long. The germline V gene has CDR1 LGHNA and CDR2 YNFKEQ. CDR3 sequence: CASNTRTSGYNEQFF. CDR3 nucleotides: TGTGCCAGCAACACCCGGACTAGCGGCTACAATGAGCAGTTCTTC.

This clonotype was recorded many times. The chain links TRBV6-5 to TRBJ1-1; possible D gene TRBD1, 6 bases. CDR1 and CDR2 (germline): MNHEY, SVGAGI. V lost 5 bases and J 8 bases, leaving 9 bases between the germline ends. This CDR3 comprises 11 residues. The CDR3: CASSGDKEAFF. The CDR3 DNA reads as TGTGCCAGCAGTGGGGACAAGGAAGCTTTCTTT.

Many counts were recorded for this clonotype. V and J are TRBV29-1 and TRBJ2-1, with TRBD1 identical over 9 bases. The CDR3 spans 13 residues. Germline V gives CDR1 SQVTM, CDR2 ANQGSEA. Unmatched junction bases numbered 2, after V lost 4 bases and J lost 4 bases. This CDR3 reads CSVVGTGYNEQFF. The DNA for the CDR3 is TGCAGCGTTGTTGGGACAGGGTACAATGAGCAGTTCTTC.

This clonotype was observed a few times. V gene TRBV6-2 or TRBV6-3 combines with J gene TRBJ2-7, with D perhaps TRBD2 (5 bases). This CDR3 comprises 13 residues. V lost 6 bases and J 6 bases, leaving 15 bases between the germline ends. CDR1 MNHEY and CDR2 SVGEGT come from the germline V gene. For the CDR3, the DNA is TGTGCCAGCAGGCCTACAGTGAGGGCCGAGCAGTACGTC. This gives the protein CASRPTVRAEQYV.

V is TRBV15 and J is TRBJ1-1, with D possibly matching TRBD1 (5 bases). This CDR3 is 13 amino acids long. The V gene's germline CDR1 is LNHNV and CDR2 YYDKDF (reference sequence). Trimming removed 6 bases from V and 1 base from J, with 9 bases in between. The CDR3, as DNA: TGTGCCACCAGGAAGGGGCCGAACACTGAAGCTTTCTTT. It is translated as CATRKGPNTEAFF.

V and J are TRBV5-1 and TRBJ2-5; 13 bases agree with TRBD2. The ends lost 4 bases at V and 3 bases at J; junction bases unmatched: 3. There are 15 residues in the CDR3. The V gene's germline CDR1 is SGHRS and CDR2 YFSETQ. The CDR3 nucleotides are TGCGCCAGCAGCCGGGGACTAGCGGGGAAAGAGACCCAGTACTTC. This codes for CASSRGLAGKETQYF.

The chain joins TRBV7-2 to TRBJ1-5; 7 nucleotides match TRBD1. The germline gives CDR1 SGHTA, CDR2 FQGNSA. The CDR3 is made up of 17 amino acids. V gave up 5 bases and J gave up 6 bases; unmatched junction bases: 16. In DNA, the CDR3 is TGTGCCAGCAGCGGCAACGGGGGAGGGGGCGCCTTTCAGCCCCAGCATTTT. Amino acids: CASSGNGGGGAFQPQHF.

This clonotype was detected ten times or more. The genes are TRBV27 and TRBJ2-2, with 8 positions matching TRBD1. The CDR3 consists of 15 residues. Trimming cost V 0 bases and J 8 bases; bases outside gene matches: 5. Looked up from germline, CDR1 is MNHEY and CDR2 is SMNVEV (reference sequence). CDR3 sequence: CASSLSYRGAGELFF. CDR3 DNA sequence: TGTGCCAGCAGTTTATCGTACAGGGGGGCTGGGGAGCTGTTTTTT.

This clonotype has ten or more counts. This chain links TRBV7-2 with TRBJ2-1; D not resolved. V was shortened by 1 base and J by 4 bases, with 8 bases between the two germline ends. Per germline, CDR1 SGHTA and CDR2 FQGNSA. The CDR3 length is 14 residues. The CDR3 DNA reads TGTGCCAGCAGCTTAGGAGAAGGTTACAATGAGCAGTTCTTC. Translating it yields CASSLGEGYNEQFF.